A selection of T cell receptor beta chains follows, all from one sample in a study of lung T cells in sarcoidosis with Löfgren's syndrome. In TCRdb, the reads were re-called with MiXCR into one record per CDR3 protein. Counted here are more than 50,000 distinct CDR3 sequences, 21% occurring once; the ten biggest clones make up over 2%. Sequenced sample: CD4+ T cells from PBMCs. The receptor source for this set is a human donor with sarcoidosis (Löfgren's syndrome or another form), or a control subject (not recorded which). Both conserved end residues are part of each CDR3. The D gene is left open where the match is weak. The size of a clone is reported for some rows only, either as once, few or many, or as a class for expanded clones.

many TRBJ1-5 TRBV27 TRBD1 CASSLMGQGGQPQHF TGTGCCAGCAGTTTAATGGGACAGGGAGGTCAGCCCCAGCATTTT
few TRBJ1-5 TRBV19 TRBD1 CASSITGQGSNQPQHF TGTGCCAGTAGTATAACCGGACAGGGTAGCAATCAGCCCCAGCATTTT
many TRBJ1-6 TRBV28 TRBD1 CATATDRGRNSPLHF TGTGCCACCGCTACAGACAGGGGGCGAAATTCACCCCTCCACTTT
. TRBJ1-1 TRBV18 . CASSLTQNTEAFF TGTGCCAGCTCACTGACGCAGAACACTGAAGCTTTCTTT
. TRBJ2-3 TRBV7-3 . CASSRGTLGDTQYF TGTGCCAGCAGTCGAGGGACGCTCGGCGATACGCAGTATTTT
few TRBJ1-1 TRBV12-5 . CASRRAQDTEAFF TGTGCTAGCCGCAGGGCTCAGGACACTGAAGCTTTCTTT
. TRBJ2-3 TRBV19 TRBD1 CASGFSRAGGKDTQYF TGTGCCAGTGGGTTTTCCCGAGCAGGGGGTAAAGATACGCAGTATTTT
many TRBJ2-7 TRBV20-1 . CSARDRTGSYEQYF TGCAGTGCTAGAGATAGGACGGGATCCTACGAGCAGTACTTC
many TRBJ2-1 TRBV7-9 TRBD2 CASSLETSGTYNEQFF TGTGCCAGCAGCTTAGAGACTAGCGGGACCTACAATGAGCAGTTCTTC
. TRBJ2-3 TRBV5-1 . CASSLVGDPDTQYF TGCGCCAGCAGCTTGGTCGGGGATCCAGATACGCAGTATTTT